The rows below give T cell receptor beta chains drawn from one sample of a study of chemoradiotherapy in HPV16-positive cancers. The repertoire was sequenced with immunoSEQ multiplex PCR; TCRdb's copy has only in-frame clones and lacks some. The table lists about 12,000 clones, around 82% of them singletons. Sampling was performed from a patient who underwent chemoradiotherapy. Receptors were obtained from a human donor with HPV-associated anogenital cancer. CDR3s include the opening cysteine and the closing phenylalanine or tryptophan. The order of the fields is D gene, V gene, J gene, clone size, CDR3 protein, CDR3 DNA. The D gene is left open where the match is weak. Only some rows state a clone size, as once, few, many or a class for expanded clones.

NA	TRBV30	TRBJ1-1	once	CAWSVQIHEAFF	TGTGCCTGGAGTGTCCAGATCCATGAAGCTTTCTTT
TRBD1	TRBV6-5	TRBJ1-5	NA	CASSRTGGGQPQHF	TGTGCCAGCAGTCGGACAGGCGGGGGACAGCCCCAGCATTTT
TRBD1	TRBV11-2	TRBJ1-4	NA	CASSLGRTGVNEKLFF	TGTGCCAGCAGCTTAGGCCGGACAGGGGTTAATGAAAAACTGTTTTTT
TRBD2	TRBV30	TRBJ2-1	NA	CAWTQRGAFDEQFF	TGTGCCTGGACCCAGCGGGGGGCTTTCGATGAGCAGTTCTTC
NA	TRBV5-1	TRBJ2-7	few	CASSLAPDSYEQYF	TGCGCCAGCAGCTTGGCACCAGATTCCTACGAGCAGTACTTC
NA	TRBV29-1	TRBJ2-7	NA	CSVAEGPLYEQYF	TGCAGCGTTGCCGAGGGACCCCTCTACGAGCAGTACTTC
TRBD1	TRBV5-6	TRBJ2-7	NA	CASSFRDREDWQYF	TGTGCCAGCAGCTTCCGGGACAGGGAGGATTGGCAGTACTTC
NA	TRBV4-2	TRBJ2-7	NA	CASSQVQGGGEQYF	TGTGCCAGCAGCCAAGTACAGGGGGGGGGCGAGCAGTACTTC
TRBD2	TRBV10-3	TRBJ2-5	NA	CAISEGLAGGIGGQETQYF	TGTGCCATCAGTGAGGGACTAGCGGGGGGAATCGGTGGTCAAGAGACCCAGTACTTC
NA	TRBV6-5	TRBJ2-2	NA	CASSYIFGSGELFF	TGTGCCAGCAGTTATATCTTTGGCTCCGGGGAGCTGTTTTTT
NA	TRBV4-3	TRBJ1-3	NA	CASSQVRRLSSGNTIYF	TGCGCCAGCAGCCAGGTGAGACGGTTGAGCTCTGGAAACACCATATATTTT
NA	TRBV5-1	TRBJ2-2	NA	CASSEDGTGELFF	TGCGCCAGCAGCGAAGACGGCACCGGGGAGCTGTTTTTT
NA	TRBV6-5	TRBJ2-3	NA	CASSPPGTDTQYF	TGTGCCAGCAGCCCCCCGGGGACAGATACGCAGTATTTT
NA	TRBV7-2	TRBJ2-2	NA	CASSLEVGGTGELFF	TGTGCCAGCAGCTTAGAAGTAGGCGGGACCGGGGAGCTGTTTTTT
NA	TRBV5-6	TRBJ1-2	NA	CASSFAENGYTF	TGTGCCAGCAGCTTCGCAGAGAATGGCTACACCTTC
NA	TRBV30	TRBJ1-1	NA	CAWTVSGNTEAFF	TGTGCCTGGACGGTTTCAGGGAACACTGAAGCTTTCTTT
NA	TRBV6-5	TRBJ1-1	NA	CASTRNTEAFF	TGTGCCAGCACGAGGAACACTGAAGCTTTCTTT
NA	TRBV7-3	TRBJ1-1	NA	CASSPGGGGMNTEAFF	TGTGCCAGCAGCCCCGGGGGCGGCGGGATGAACACTGAAGCTTTCTTT
NA	TRBV7-2	TRBJ2-7	NA	CASSLAGAYEQYF	TGTGCCAGCAGCTTAGCGGGGGCCTACGAGCAGTACTTC
TRBD1	TRBV18	TRBJ2-7	NA	CASSRTGGYEQYF	TGTGCCAGCTCACGGACAGGGGGCTACGAGCAGTACTTC
NA	TRBV7-3	TRBJ2-5	NA	CASSFGGTAQETQYF	TGTGCCAGCAGCTTTGGGGGGACTGCCCAAGAGACCCAGTACTTC
NA	TRBV6-1	TRBJ2-7	NA	CASSGVRTSFSYEQYF	TGTGCCAGCAGTGGCGTCCGGACATCCTTTTCCTACGAGCAGTACTTC
TRBD1	TRBV7-2	TRBJ2-1	NA	CASSLAGQGLGVRNEQFF	TGTGCCAGCAGCTTAGCGGGACAGGGTTTAGGGGTTAGGAATGAGCAGTTCTTC
NA	TRBV27	TRBJ1-1	NA	CASSLSFGGNTEAFF	TGTGCCAGCAGTTTATCGTTTGGGGGGAACACTGAAGCTTTCTTT
TRBD2	TRBV7-8	TRBJ2-3	once	CASSSRPGLLKDTQYF	TGTGCCAGCAGTTCCCGGCCGGGACTACTTAAGGATACGCAGTATTTT
TRBD2	TRBV9	TRBJ2-1	NA	CASSVGTSGGMGGAFF	TGTGCCAGCAGCGTTGGGACTAGCGGGGGAATGGGGGGGGCGTTCTTC
NA	TRBV7-6	TRBJ1-2	once	CASSLGGTYGYTF	TGTGCCAGCAGCTTAGGGGGTACCTATGGCTACACCTTC